The 21 T cell receptor beta chains presented below share a single source sample, sequenced in a study of blood T cell repertoires in COVID-19. Profiled with immunoSEQ multiplex PCR; TCRdb holds only in-frame clones, not every one. The repertoire consists of hundreds of thousands of clones, with 85% to 95% occurring once and the leading ten covering approximately 2%. What was sequenced was PBMCs or T cells enriched from blood (not recorded which). All receptors come from a woman under 30 who had recovered from COVID-19.

CDR3 amino acids: CASSLGAKLDTEAFF. CDR3 in DNA: TGTGCCAGCAGCTTAGGTGCCAAACTTGACACTGAAGCTTTCTTT. The rearrangement joins TRBV11-1 to TRBJ1-1; D not resolved. V lost 1 base and J 3 bases, leaving 12 bases between the germline ends. CDR1 and CDR2 (germline): SGHAT, FQDESV (reference sequence). The CDR3 contains 15 residues.

The chain uses TRBV28 and TRBJ1-3; perhaps TRBD1 as D (6 bases). Per germline, CDR1 MDHEN and CDR2 SYDVKM. Trimming took off 1 base at V and 0 bases at J, with 16 bases between the two ends. The CDR3 extends over 18 amino acids. The CDR3 reads CASSLLGRGAFSGNTIYF. The CDR3 nucleotides are TGTGCCAGCAGTTTATTGGGCAGGGGCGCATTCTCTGGAAACACCATATATTTT. The whole variable domain, remainder taken from reference TRBV28 and TRBJ1-3, is DVKVTQSSRYLVKRTGEKVFLECVQDMDHENMFWYRQDPGLGLRLIYFSYDVKMKEKGDIPEGYSVSREKKERFSLILESASTNQTSMYLCASSLLGRGAFSGNTIYFGEGSWLTVV.

With regard to this clone: The limits of the CDR3 on the DNA are not certain, so only TCRdb's listed CDR3 is given. The chain carries TRBV7-9 and TRBJ2-2; the table's D gene call, TRBD2, was not cross checked with the DNA. 19 amino acids form the CDR3, both terminal residues included. Germline V lookup: CDR1 SEHNR, CDR2 FQNEAQ (reference sequence). CDR3 protein: CASSPRSLGLVFGSGELFF.

The chain has TRBV6-5 and TRBJ1-5, with 8 bases that match TRBD1. J lost 8 bases, V lost 6 bases, and 9 bases had no gene match. The CDR3 is made up of 14 amino acids. Germline-derived CDR1 and CDR2 are MNHEY and SVGAGI. CDR3: CASSPGGLVEPQHF. The DNA of the CDR3 is TGTGCCAGCAGCCCAGGGGGCCTGGTCGAGCCCCAGCATTTT.

This chain uses TRBV5-4 with TRBJ1-1, with D perhaps matching TRBD1 (6 bases). Per the germline V gene, CDR1 is SGHNT and CDR2 is YYREEE (reference sequence). The CDR3 runs 14 residues. V shed 1 base and J shed 4 bases, with 11 bases lying between them. The CDR3 here is CASSLPGAATEAFF. The CDR3 DNA is TGTGCCAGCAGCTTGCCAGGGGCGGCCACTGAAGCTTTCTTT.

CDR3 loop: CASSLAFPGTGSSYNSPLHF. The CDR3 DNA reads as TGTGCCAGCAGTTTAGCCTTTCCCGGGACAGGGAGCTCCTATAATTCACCCCTCCACTTT. The chain combines TRBV28 with TRBJ1-6, with 9 bases matching TRBD1. This CDR3 is built from 20 residues. The trim removed 2 bases at V and 0 bases at J, leaving 11 bases unmatched. Germline V lookup: CDR1 MDHEN, CDR2 SYDVKM.

The chain recombines TRBV18 with TRBJ2-3; 8 positions match TRBD2. This CDR3 is built from 16 residues. Trimming took 3 bases from V and 2 from J; bases not matched to a gene: 7. Germline loops: CDR1 KGHSH, CDR2 LQKENI. CDR3 amino acids: CASSPGLAGITDTQYF. For the CDR3, the DNA is TGTGCCAGCTCACCGGGCCTAGCGGGCATCACAGATACGCAGTATTTT.

This clone was seen a single time. V gene TRBV27 combines with J gene TRBJ1-1; 7 bases are shared with TRBD1. Looked up from germline, CDR1 is MNHEY and CDR2 is SMNVEV (reference sequence). Germline trimming cut 6 bases from V and 1 base from J; bases unmatched to any gene: 5. The CDR3 is made up of 14 amino acids. The CDR3 spells CASRFGTANTEAFF. DNA of the CDR3: TGTGCCAGCAGATTCGGGACAGCGAACACTGAAGCTTTCTTT.

The rearrangement joins TRBV10-3 to TRBJ2-7, with 9 nucleotides matching TRBD1. V lost 5 bases to trimming and J lost 4 bases; unmatched junction nucleotides: 3. Germline lookup yields CDR1 ENHRY and CDR2 SYGVKD. The CDR3 has 13 amino acids. The CDR3 spells CAISTGTGYEQYF. CDR3 nucleotide sequence: TGTGCCATCAGTACCGGGACAGGGTACGAGCAGTACTTC.

This clone was found once. V and J are TRBV6-5 and TRBJ2-1; 9 bases agree with TRBD2. The V segment lost 4 bases and the J segment 3 bases; nucleotides outside the gene matches: 7. The CDR3 covers 16 residues. Germline assignment: CDR1 MNHEY and CDR2 SVGAGI. The CDR3 nucleotides read TGTGCCAGCAGTTCTGTAGCGGGAGCCAACTACAATGAGCAGTTCTTC. Translation: CASSSVAGANYNEQFF.

CDR3 bases: TGTGCCAGCACAAGGGGAGGGGGGGACTATGGCTACACCTTC. Its translation: CASTRGGGDYGYTF. V usage is TRBV6-5 and J usage is TRBJ1-2; D might be TRBD1 (6 bases). The CDR3 extends over 14 amino acids. V was cut by 7 bases and J by 3 bases, with 15 bases left in between. Germline V gene data show CDR1 as MNHEY and CDR2 as SVGAGI.

This clone came up once. The chain has TRBV10-1 and TRBJ1-2, with unresolved D. V dropped 0 bases and J dropped 4 bases, with 6 bases sitting between them. The CDR3 length is 13 residues. Germline CDR1 WNHNN, CDR2 SYGVQD (reference sequence). The CDR3 DNA is TGCGCCAGCAGTGAGTCCCCATTCTATGGCTACACCTTC. Its translation: CASSESPFYGYTF.

Points on this clone: Other DNA sequences within the sample encode an identical CDR3. The chain couples TRBV18 to TRBJ2-7; 9 bases align to TRBD1. CDR3 size: 14 residues. The germline V gene encodes CDR1 KGHSH and CDR2 LQKENI. J gave up 3 bases and V 3 bases, and 3 bases lay outside the gene matches. DNA for the CDR3: TGTGCCAGCTCACCTAGGACAGGGGACTACGAGCAGTACTTC. Residues: CASSPRTGDYEQYF.

This chain links TRBV27 with TRBJ2-1; no clear D. The CDR3 consists of 12 residues. V was pared by 6 bases and J by 6 bases, with 9 bases between. Germline CDR1 MNHEY, CDR2 SMNVEV (reference sequence). The CDR3 bases are TGTGCCAGCAGCTTCCGTCTCAATGAGCAGTTCTTC. Amino acid sequence: CASSFRLNEQFF.

V and J are TRBV28 and TRBJ2-2, with D tentatively TRBD1 (5 bases). Germline loops: CDR1 MDHEN, CDR2 SYDVKM. V was cut by 5 bases and J by 3 bases, with 13 bases left in between. The CDR3 is 15 residues long. The CDR3 sequence: CASSPETAYTGELFF. The CDR3 DNA sequence: TGTGCCAGCAGTCCGGAGACAGCTTACACCGGGGAGCTGTTTTTT.

The J gene is TRBJ2-1, the V gene TRBV9, with TRBD2 matching over 10 bases. J was trimmed by 5 bases and V by 0 bases; bases with no gene match: 14. The CDR3 covers 19 residues. CDR1 is SGDLS and CDR2 is YYNGEE in the germline V gene. The CDR3 protein is CASSVATYTSGIRNNEQFF. Written as DNA, the CDR3 is TGTGCCAGCAGCGTAGCTACGTATACTAGCGGGATTCGGAACAATGAGCAGTTCTTC.

The J gene is TRBJ2-1, the V gene TRBV29-1, with 9 nucleotides matching TRBD1. CDR3 size: 14 residues. The V and J ends lost 4 bases and 2 bases, in that order; junction bases with no gene match: 3. Germline V CDR1 and CDR2: SQVTM, ANQGSEA. The CDR3 reads CSVGGTGPYNEQFF. The CDR3 DNA follows: TGCAGCGTTGGGGGGACAGGGCCCTACAATGAGCAGTTCTTC.

The V and J genes are TRBV14 and TRBJ2-7, with TRBD1 as a possible D gene (5 bases). Germline CDR1 and CDR2: SGHDN and FVKESK. The CDR3 consists of 13 residues. The V gene lost 1 base and the J gene lost 3 bases, with 7 bases spanning the gap. The CDR3 is CASSQGGFYEQYF. The CDR3 DNA sequence: TGTGCCAGCAGCCAAGGGGGCTTCTACGAGCAGTACTTC.

The J gene is TRBJ2-2, the V gene TRBV7-6; weak D call: TRBD1 (6 bases). Trimming took 5 bases from V and 4 from J, leaving 14 bases between them. The CDR3 covers 15 residues. CDR1 SGHVS and CDR2 FNYEAQ come from the germline V gene. As DNA, the CDR3 is TGTGCCAGCAGCCCTCAGACAGGAGGCACCGGGGAGCTGTTTTTT. It specifies CASSPQTGGTGELFF.

The V call is TRBV27, the J call TRBJ2-6; maybe TRBD1 (5 bases). Germline V CDR1 and CDR2: MNHEY, SMNVEV (reference sequence). The CDR3 has 13 residues. Trimming shortened V by 6 bases and J by 2 bases, and 5 bases separated the two germline ends. CDR3 protein: CASRGPGANVLTF. CDR3 nucleotides: TGTGCCAGCAGGGGGCCTGGGGCCAACGTCCTGACTTTC. Filled out from reference TRBV27 and TRBJ2-6, the complete variable domain reads EAQVTQNPRYLITVTGKKLTVTCSQNMNHEYMSWYRQDPGLGLRQIYYSMNVEVTDKGDVPEGYKVSRKEKRNFPLILESPSPNQTSLYFCASRGPGANVLTFGAGSRLTVL.

The J gene is TRBJ1-4, the V gene TRBV27; D is unclear. Trimming removed 8 bases at V and 7 bases at J, with 11 bases between. Germline CDR1 MNHEY, CDR2 SMNVEV (reference sequence). The CDR3 length is 12 residues. The CDR3 here is CASGREGEKLFF. The CDR3 DNA reads as TGTGCCAGCGGTAGGGAGGGTGAAAAACTGTTTTTT.